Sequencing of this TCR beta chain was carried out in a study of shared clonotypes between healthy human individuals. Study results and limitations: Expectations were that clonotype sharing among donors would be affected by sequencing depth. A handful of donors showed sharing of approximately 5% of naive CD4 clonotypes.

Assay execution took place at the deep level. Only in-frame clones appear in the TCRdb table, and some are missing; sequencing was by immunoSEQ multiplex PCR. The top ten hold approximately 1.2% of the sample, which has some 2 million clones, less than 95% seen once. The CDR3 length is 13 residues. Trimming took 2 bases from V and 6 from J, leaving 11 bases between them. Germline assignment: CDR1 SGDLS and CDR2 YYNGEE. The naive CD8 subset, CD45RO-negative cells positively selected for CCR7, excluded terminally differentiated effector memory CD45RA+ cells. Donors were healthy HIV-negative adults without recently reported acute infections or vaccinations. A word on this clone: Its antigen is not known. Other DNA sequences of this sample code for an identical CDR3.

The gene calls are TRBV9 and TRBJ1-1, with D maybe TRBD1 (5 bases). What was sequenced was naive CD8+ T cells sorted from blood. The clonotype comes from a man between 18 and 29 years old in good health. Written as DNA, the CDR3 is TGTGCCAGCAGCGTGGAGGGGACGGCTGAAGCTTTCTTT. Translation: CASSVEGTAEAFF.